A selection of T cell receptor beta chains follows, all from one sample in a study of cytomegalovirus exposure and HLA in healthy donors. Clones were sequenced by immunoSEQ multiplex PCR, and TCRdb holds only the in-frame ones, with some missing. The sample has 95,000 to 110,000 clones; 81% are singletons. Sequencing was carried out using PBMCs. Every receptor here comes from a man aged 25-45 years in good health and CMV-seronegative. Each CDR3 is given with its conserved first and last residue. The D gene is left open where the match is weak. Expanded clones get a size class; other rows say once, few or many, or leave the size out.

d_call: NA; j_call: TRBJ2-7; clone_size: NA; v_call: TRBV25-1; cdr3_aa: CASGLSVYEQYF; cdr3_nt: TGTGCCAGCGGTCTCTCGGTCTACGAGCAGTACTTC
d_call: NA; j_call: TRBJ2-1; clone_size: NA; v_call: TRBV29-1; cdr3_aa: CSVAPGPFF; cdr3_nt: TGCAGCGTTGCCCCAGGGCCGTTCTTC
d_call: TRBD1; j_call: TRBJ2-3; clone_size: NA; v_call: TRBV7-2; cdr3_aa: CASSLARGLADTQYF; cdr3_nt: TGTGCCAGCAGCTTAGCCAGGGGGCTGGCAGATACGCAGTATTTT
d_call: TRBD2; j_call: TRBJ2-7; clone_size: NA; v_call: TRBV4-1; cdr3_aa: CASSQGLAGTYEQYF; cdr3_nt: TGCGCCAGCAGCCAAGGACTAGCGGGCACCTACGAGCAGTACTTC
d_call: NA; j_call: TRBJ2-7; clone_size: few; v_call: TRBV7-8; cdr3_aa: CASSPTRVEGSYEQYF; cdr3_nt: TGTGCCAGCAGCCCTACCAGGGTGGAGGGTTCCTACGAGCAGTACTTC
d_call: TRBD2; j_call: TRBJ2-1; clone_size: NA; v_call: TRBV7-2; cdr3_aa: CASSPRLAGNEQFF; cdr3_nt: TGTGCCAGCAGCCCCCGGCTAGCGGGCAATGAGCAGTTCTTC
d_call: TRBD1; j_call: TRBJ1-1; clone_size: NA; v_call: TRBV6-1; cdr3_aa: CASETTGWDTEAFF; cdr3_nt: TGTGCCAGCGAAACGACAGGGTGGGACACTGAAGCTTTCTTT
d_call: TRBD2; j_call: TRBJ2-5; clone_size: NA; v_call: TRBV7-8; cdr3_aa: CASSSGLADPETQYF; cdr3_nt: TGTGCCAGCAGCTCCGGACTAGCGGACCCGGAGACCCAGTACTTC
d_call: NA; j_call: TRBJ2-3; clone_size: NA; v_call: TRBV19; cdr3_aa: CASSYTDTQYF; cdr3_nt: TGTGCCAGTAGTTACACAGATACGCAGTATTTT
d_call: TRBD2; j_call: TRBJ2-1; clone_size: few; v_call: TRBV4-1; cdr3_aa: CASSQWGLAGNNEQFF; cdr3_nt: TGCGCCAGCAGCCAATGGGGACTAGCGGGGAACAATGAGCAGTTCTTC
d_call: TRBD2; j_call: TRBJ2-2; clone_size: NA; v_call: TRBV15; cdr3_aa: CATSSSTSGYWTIGNTGELFF; cdr3_nt: TGTGCCACCAGCAGTTCCACTAGCGGCTACTGGACGATTGGGAACACCGGGGAGCTGTTTTTT
d_call: NA; j_call: TRBJ1-1; clone_size: NA; v_call: TRBV30; cdr3_aa: CAWSVQGNTEAFF; cdr3_nt: TGTGCCTGGAGTGTACAGGGAAACACTGAAGCTTTCTTT
d_call: TRBD1; j_call: TRBJ2-6; clone_size: NA; v_call: TRBV18; cdr3_aa: CASSPPGTGLEGANVLTF; cdr3_nt: TGTGCCAGCTCACCACCAGGGACAGGGTTGGAAGGGGCCAACGTCCTGACTTTC
d_call: NA; j_call: TRBJ1-1; clone_size: NA; v_call: TRBV29-1; cdr3_aa: CSASTAQTTEAFF; cdr3_nt: TGCAGCGCATCGACAGCACAAACCACTGAAGCTTTCTTT